This entry is about one TCR beta chain. The sample originates from a study of T cells in Graves' hyperthyroidism and ophthalmopathy. The ends lost 6 bases at V and 5 bases at J; junction bases unmatched: 9. The germline V gene has CDR1 SQVTM and CDR2 ANQGSEA. The length of the CDR3 is 14 residues. Amplified TCR beta CDR3 regions derived from RNA transcripts. Researchers ran a first-round RT-PCR on the TCR CDR3 using the HTBI primer set. TCRdb re-called the multiplex PCR reads with MiXCR, one entry per CDR3 protein. This sample carries approximately 700,000 distinct CDR3 sequences, less than 45% of them seen once, and the ten largest clones take under 8%.

The source material was peripheral blood or thyroid tissue (not recorded which). The chain has TRBV29-1 and TRBJ2-5; 10 positions agree with TRBD1. This receptor was obtained from an adult man with Graves' disease, either hyperthyroidism or ophthalmopathy (not recorded which). This chain's CDR3 is CSVPRDRGGETQYF. CDR3 coding DNA: TGCAGCGTGCCTCGGGACAGGGGTGGGGAGACCCAGTACTTC.